Detailed here is one TCR beta chain. Germline lookup yields CDR1 LNHDA and CDR2 SQIVND (reference sequence). Trimming stripped 5 bases from V and 4 bases from J, with 15 bases between. This CDR3 comprises 15 residues. This record belongs to a study of control samples from healthy donors and cancer patients. Assay: immunoSEQ multiplex PCR; the TCRdb copy retains only in-frame clones and omits some. The sample contains 95,000 to 150,000 clones, roughly 90% of which appear only once. The source is a man in his forties or fifties in good health. The genes are TRBV19 and TRBJ2-1, with D tentatively TRBD1 (6 bases). The sample was blood. The CDR3, as DNA: TGTGCCAGTAGTCTCTCTGGGACACTTTACAATGAGCAGTTCTTC. Translation gives CASSLSGTLYNEQFF. Drawing the rest from reference TRBV19 and TRBJ2-1, the complete variable domain is DGGITQSPKYLFRKEGQNVTLSCEQNLNHDAMYWYRQDPGQGLRLIYYSQIVNDFQKGDIAEGYSVSREKKESFPLTVTSAQKNPTAFYLCASSLSGTLYNEQFFGPGTRLTVL.